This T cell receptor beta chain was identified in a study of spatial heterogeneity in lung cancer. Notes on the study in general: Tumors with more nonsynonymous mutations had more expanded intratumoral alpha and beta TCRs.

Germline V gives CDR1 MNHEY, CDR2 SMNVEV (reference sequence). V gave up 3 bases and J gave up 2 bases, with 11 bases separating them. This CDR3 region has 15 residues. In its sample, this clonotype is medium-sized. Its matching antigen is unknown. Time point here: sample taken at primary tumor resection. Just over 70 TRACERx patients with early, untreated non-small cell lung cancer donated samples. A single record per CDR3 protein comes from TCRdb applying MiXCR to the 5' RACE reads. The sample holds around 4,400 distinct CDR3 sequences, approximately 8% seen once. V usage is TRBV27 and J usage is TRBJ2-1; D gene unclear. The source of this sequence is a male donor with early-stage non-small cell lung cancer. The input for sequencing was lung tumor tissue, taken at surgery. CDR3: CASSLFAAAYNEQFF. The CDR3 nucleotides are TGTGCCAGCAGTTTGTTCGCTGCGGCCTACAATGAGCAGTTCTTC.